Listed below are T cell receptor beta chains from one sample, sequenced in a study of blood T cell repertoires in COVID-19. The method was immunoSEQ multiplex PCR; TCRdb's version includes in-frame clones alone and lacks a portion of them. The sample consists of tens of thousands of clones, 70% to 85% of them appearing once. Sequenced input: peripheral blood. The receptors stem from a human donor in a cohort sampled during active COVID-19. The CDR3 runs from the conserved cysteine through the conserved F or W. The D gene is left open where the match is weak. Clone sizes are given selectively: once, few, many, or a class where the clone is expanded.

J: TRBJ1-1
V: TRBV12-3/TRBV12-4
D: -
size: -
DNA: TGTGCCAGCAGTTTCAGCGGAGGTTACGTAGCTTTCTTT
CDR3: CASSFSGGYVAFF

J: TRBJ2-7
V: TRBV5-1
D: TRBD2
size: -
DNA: TGCGCCAGCAGGCTAGCGGGGGGGCGAGAGCAGTACTTC
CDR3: CASRLAGGREQYF

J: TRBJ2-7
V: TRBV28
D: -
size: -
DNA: TGTGCCAGCACATTGTCCAGGGGGGTCACCTACGAGCAGTACTTC
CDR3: CASTLSRGVTYEQYF

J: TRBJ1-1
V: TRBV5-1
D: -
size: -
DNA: TGCGCCAGCAGCTCGGGAAACCCGAACACTGAAGCTTTCTTT
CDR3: CASSSGNPNTEAFF

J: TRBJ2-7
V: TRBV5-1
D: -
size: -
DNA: TGCGCCAGCAGCTTGGGACCAGGGGGGAGCTACGAGCAGTACTTC
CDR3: CASSLGPGGSYEQYF

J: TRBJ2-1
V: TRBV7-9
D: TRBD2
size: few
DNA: TGTGCCAGCAGCCCGCTAGCGGGGGGGAATGAGCAGTTCTTC
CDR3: CASSPLAGGNEQFF

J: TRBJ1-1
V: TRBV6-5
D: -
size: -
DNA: TGTGCCAGCAGAGACAGCATGAACACTGAAGCTTTCTTT
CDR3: CASRDSMNTEAFF

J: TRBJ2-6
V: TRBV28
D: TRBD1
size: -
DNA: TGTGCCAGCAGTCCACAGGGGGGTACTGGGGCCAACGTCCTGACTTTC
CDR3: CASSPQGGTGANVLTF

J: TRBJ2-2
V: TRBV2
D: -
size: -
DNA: TGTGCCAGCAGTAATCAGGGGCTGGGGACCGGGGAGCTGTTTTTT
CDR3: CASSNQGLGTGELFF

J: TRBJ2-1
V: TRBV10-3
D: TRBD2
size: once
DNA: TGTGCCATCACTGGGACTAGCGGGGGGGTAGGCAATGAGCAGTTCTTC
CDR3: CAITGTSGGVGNEQFF

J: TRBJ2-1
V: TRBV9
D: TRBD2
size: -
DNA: TGTGCCAGCAGCGGACGTAGCGGGGGGGCCAACAATGAGCAGTTCTTC
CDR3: CASSGRSGGANNEQFF

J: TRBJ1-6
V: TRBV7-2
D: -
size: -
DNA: TGTGCCAGCAGCCCGAGTCGACTGACTAATTCACCCCTCCACTTT
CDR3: CASSPSRLTNSPLHF

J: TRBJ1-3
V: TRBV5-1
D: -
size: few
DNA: TGCGCCAGCAGCCCGACAGGTCCCAGCTCTGGAAACACCATATATTTT
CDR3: CASSPTGPSSGNTIYF

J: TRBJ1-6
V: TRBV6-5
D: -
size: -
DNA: TGTGCCAGCAGTCTCGTTCAGGGAGGAAAGTCACCCCTCCACTTT
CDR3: CASSLVQGGKSPLHF

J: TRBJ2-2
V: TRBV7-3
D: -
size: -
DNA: TGTGCCAGCAGCTTAACTGGCCAGGAAGGGGAGCTGTTTTTT
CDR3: CASSLTGQEGELFF

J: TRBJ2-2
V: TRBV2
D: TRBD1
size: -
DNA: TGTGCCAGCAGCCATTTGGCGACAGGGGGGAACACCGGGGAGCTGTTTTTT
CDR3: CASSHLATGGNTGELFF

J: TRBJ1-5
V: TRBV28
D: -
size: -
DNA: TGTGCCAGCAGTTTGGACCCTTTGGGGGAGGATCAGCCCCAGCATTTT
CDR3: CASSLDPLGEDQPQHF

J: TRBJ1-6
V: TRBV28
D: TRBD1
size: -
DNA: TGTGCCAGCAGTTTTTCCGGGACAGGGTATTCACCCCTCCACTTT
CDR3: CASSFSGTGYSPLHF

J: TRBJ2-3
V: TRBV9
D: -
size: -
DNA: TGTGCCAGCAGCCCGCGGTTGAGTAGCACAGATACGCAGTATTTT
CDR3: CASSPRLSSTDTQYF

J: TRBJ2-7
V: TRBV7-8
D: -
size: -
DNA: TGTGCCAGCAGCTTAGGACCTCGGGGGACAGAAACATTC
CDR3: CASSLGPRGTETF

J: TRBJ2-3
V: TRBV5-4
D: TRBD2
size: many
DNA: TGTGCCAGCAGCCTCCGACTAGCGGGGGGAACAGATACGCAGTATTTT
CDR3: CASSLRLAGGTDTQYF

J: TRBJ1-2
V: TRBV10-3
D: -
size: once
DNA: TGTGCCATCAGTGACCAGGGGTATGGCTACACCTTC
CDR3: CAISDQGYGYTF

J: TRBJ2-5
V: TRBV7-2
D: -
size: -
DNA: TGTGCCAGCAGCCCCAATCGGGGGTTTCAGACCCAGTACTTC
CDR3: CASSPNRGFQTQYF

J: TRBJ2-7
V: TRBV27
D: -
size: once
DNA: TGTGCCAGCAGTTTTGCGGGACAGTCCTACGAGCAGTACTTC
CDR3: CASSFAGQSYEQYF

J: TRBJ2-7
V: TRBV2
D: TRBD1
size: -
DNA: TGTGCCAGCGGGCAGGGGGCCTACGAGCAGTACTTC
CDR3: CASGQGAYEQYF

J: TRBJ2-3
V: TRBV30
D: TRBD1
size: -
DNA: TGTGCCTGGAGGGGGATCCGACAGGGTTATTTCACAGATACGCAGTATTTT
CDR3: CAWRGIRQGYFTDTQYF

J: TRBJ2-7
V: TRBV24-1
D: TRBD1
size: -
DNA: TGTGCCACCAGTGATCCCGGCGGGACAGGGGACGAGCAGTACTTC
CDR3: CATSDPGGTGDEQYF

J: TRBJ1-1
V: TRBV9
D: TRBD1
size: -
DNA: TGTGCCAGCAGCGAGACAGGGGGTGGGACTGAAGCTTTCTTT
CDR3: CASSETGGGTEAFF

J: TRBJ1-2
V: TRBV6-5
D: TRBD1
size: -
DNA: TGTGCCAGCAGTTCGACAGGGATCAGAGGCTACACCTTC
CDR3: CASSSTGIRGYTF